The rows below give T cell receptor beta chains drawn from one sample of a study of blood T cell repertoires in COVID-19. The assay was immunoSEQ multiplex PCR, and TCRdb's table has in-frame clones only and misses some. The sample records 300,000 to 350,000 clones, roughly 89% being singletons. What was sequenced was PBMCs or T cells enriched from blood (not recorded which). The origin of the receptors is a woman under 30 who had recovered from COVID-19. CDR3s leave out the opening cysteine and the closing phenylalanine or tryptophan. Fields, in order: V gene, CDR3 protein.

>TRBV5-5
ASSLEAVAGGVSETQY
>TRBV9
ASSVALQGALTYGYT
>TRBV2
ASRRDSGNTIY
>TRBV14
ASSQQGVPEAF
>TRBV5-1
ASSVQGGEETQY
>TRBV24-1
ATSKVAGSSYNEQF
>TRBV5-1
ASSFTVVNTEAF
>TRBV5-1
ASSLANTLTYEQY
>TRBV11-1
ASRRTGTDTQY
>TRBV18
ASSPTTVSGGSEAF
>TRBV7-3
ASSLSDRGNSPLH
>TRBV7-2
ASSAWTGMNTEAF
>TRBV5-1
ASSLEMSSGNTIY
>TRBV7-9
ASTMGGRGKSF
>TRBV5-4
ASSLDFKGLAGIEQY
>TRBV29-1
SPGGLKGEAF
>TRBV4-3
ASSPSTGAKY
>TRBV15
ATSRDLRYSGTDTQY
>TRBV4-1
ASSHRQGEQF
>TRBV19
ASSIRLDSYNEQF
>TRBV7-9
ASSSRALGSPLH
>TRBV28
ASSSYTGTSDYNEQF
>TRBV11-1
ASSLWARQETQY
>TRBV7-2
ASSLAGQDYEQY
>TRBV2
ASSEDREGTEAF
>TRBV6-2/TRBV6-3
ASSYRGGNQPQH
>TRBV4-1
ASSSKQESSYEQY
>TRBV3-1/TRBV3-2
ASSQALRGPFSYEQY
>TRBV12-5
ASGLVPVAGGPGGEQF
>TRBV5-5
ASSLAGERQPQH
>TRBV5-4
ASSPASRSDNEQF
>TRBV4-1
ASSQDSRRGTEAF
>TRBV29-1
SAAQAEAF
>TRBV3-1/TRBV3-2
ASSQEPGRGDGYT
>TRBV7-2
ASSKQGAVIYGYT
>TRBV4-3
ASSYRQGASPQH
>TRBV7-2
ASSFPRTSGGTGELF
>TRBV7-2
ASSPNDISYEQY
>TRBV28
ASTHNYGYT
>TRBV18
ASSPSGVNDYGYT
>TRBV28
ASSRMTGVDQPQH
>TRBV5-6
ASSFGTAVGSSPLH
>TRBV28
ASSGGAADTQY
>TRBV5-6
ASRPRSGTGGPWEQF
>TRBV5-1
ASSLRLLAKWY
>TRBV4-3
ASSQPGQDSSNTGELF
>TRBV2
ASSEPGTYEQY
>TRBV3-1/TRBV3-2
ASSLTDSGNTIY
>TRBV9
ASSARSGGGYT
>TRBV6-5
ASRANSGVSPLH
>TRBV7-9
ASSPQRGLATNEKLF
>TRBV18
ASSPDSYTDTQY
>TRBV4-3
ASSQEDRGSGETQY
>TRBV9
ASSVATSSYNEQF